This TCR beta chain is from a study of blood T cell repertoires in COVID-19. In the study overall: Nucleic acid was either cDNA or gDNA, and it came from T cells, B-cell-depleted T cells, or PBMCs.

Per the authors' pipeline: Nucleated cell counts were estimated from reference gene primer amplification. Clones were read by immunoSEQ multiplex PCR, and TCRdb kept only the in-frame ones, dropping some. V and J calls and clone size are those listed in that table; D and trimming were worked out from the DNA. The repertoire holds more than 300,000 clones, 86% seen once, with 1.5% to 2% in the top ten. The CDR3 runs to 14 residues. V trimming: 9 bases; J trimming: 4 bases; junction bases outside the gene matches: 7. CDR1 and CDR2 from the germline V gene are KGHDR and SFDVKD. The sequenced material came from peripheral blood. V is TRBV24-1 and J is TRBJ2-3; 9 nucleotides match TRBD1. The receptor's source is a woman in her forties or fifties with acute or convalescent COVID-19. This CDR3 is CATGQGSVADTQYF. The CDR3 DNA follows: TGTGCCACCGGACAGGGGAGTGTCGCAGATACGCAGTATTTT.